These 22 T cell receptor beta chains originate from one sample sequenced in a study of T cells in pancreatic ductal adenocarcinoma. No neoadjuvant therapy was given to the selected pancreatic ductal adenocarcinoma patients before their surgery. Data came from immunoSEQ multiplex PCR; TCRdb stores just in-frame clones and leaves some out. The repertoire holds approximately 97,000 clones, with nearly 95% as singletons. The sample taken for sequencing was PBMCs. The receptors here all came from a human donor with pancreatic ductal adenocarcinoma.

The chain is built from TRBV6-1 and TRBJ2-7; TRBD1 aligns across 8 bases. Germline V gene sequence: CDR1 MNHNS, CDR2 SASEGT. The ends lost 4 bases at V and 3 bases at J; junction bases unmatched: 8. This CDR3 contains 15 residues. CDR3 region: CASSAEQGTGYEQYF. CDR3 sequence (DNA): TGTGCCAGCAGTGCCGAGCAAGGGACAGGCTACGAGCAGTACTTC.

The V and J genes are TRBV5-5 and TRBJ2-7; possible D gene TRBD1, 6 bases. The germline gives CDR1 SGHKS, CDR2 YYEKEE (reference sequence). The germline V and J ends were trimmed by 4 bases and 3 bases, with 14 bases remaining between them. The CDR3 consists of 14 residues. For the CDR3, the DNA is TGTGCCAGCAGCCCTAGACAGGAACTCTACGAGCAGTACTTC. It specifies CASSPRQELYEQYF.

The J gene is TRBJ2-1, the V gene TRBV6-1; 11 bases match TRBD2. Germline CDR1 and CDR2: MNHNS and SASEGT. The J segment lost 7 bases and the V segment lost 5 bases, leaving 7 bases of the junction unmatched. The CDR3 length is 15 residues. CDR3 residues: CASSSLAGGVNEQFF. The CDR3 DNA reads TGTGCCAGCAGTTCGCTAGCGGGAGGTGTTAATGAGCAGTTCTTC.

The chain couples TRBV28 to TRBJ2-4, with a tentative D call TRBD1 (6 bases). Trimming pared 6 bases from V and 0 bases from J, leaving 15 bases between. The CDR3 contains 16 residues. The germline V gene encodes CDR1 MDHEN and CDR2 SYDVKM. The CDR3 sequence is CASSVGTLIAKNIQYF. CDR3 nucleotide sequence: TGTGCCAGCAGCGTCGGGACACTGATAGCCAAAAACATTCAGTACTTC.

This chain links TRBV28 with TRBJ2-7; the D gene is possibly TRBD2 (7 bases). This CDR3 is built from 12 residues. The germline V and J ends were trimmed by 7 bases and 2 bases, with 9 bases remaining between them. Per germline, CDR1 MDHEN and CDR2 SYDVKM. As DNA, the CDR3 is TGTGCCAGCACGCGGGGGCCCTACGAGCAGTACTTC. This encodes CASTRGPYEQYF. Full variable domain (rest looked up from reference TRBV28 and TRBJ2-7): DVKVTQSSRYLVKRTGEKVFLECVQDMDHENMFWYRQDPGLGLRLIYFSYDVKMKEKGDIPEGYSVSREKKERFSLILESASTNQTSMYLCASTRGPYEQYFGPGTRLTVT.

The J gene is TRBJ2-7, the V gene TRBV7-2; 8 nucleotides line up with TRBD2. Germline CDR1 and CDR2: SGHTA and FQGNSA. Losses at the gene ends were 5 bases for V and 1 base for J; bases not matched to a gene: 7. CDR3 length equals 15 residues. The CDR3: CASSTWAGGSYEQYF. The CDR3 DNA sequence: TGTGCCAGCAGCACGTGGGCGGGAGGTTCCTACGAGCAGTACTTC.

This clone appeared once. The chain uses TRBV30 and TRBJ2-5, with a weak D call TRBD2 (6 bases). There are 16 residues in the CDR3. The germline V gene encodes CDR1 GTSNPN and CDR2 SVGIG (reference sequence). Trimming cost V 1 base and J 4 bases, with 19 bases left between them. Here the CDR3 reads CAWSGVSAGWGETQYF. The CDR3 region has the DNA TGTGCCTGGAGTGGGGTCTCAGCGGGTTGGGGAGAGACCCAGTACTTC.

The chain couples TRBV5-1 to TRBJ2-7; 8 nucleotides match TRBD1. This CDR3 has 15 residues. Per the germline V gene, CDR1 is SGHRS and CDR2 is YFSETQ. Losses at the gene ends were 0 bases for V and 3 bases for J; bases not matched to a gene: 5. The CDR3 spells CASSLGQGSIYEQYF. CDR3 DNA: TGCGCCAGCAGCTTGGGACAGGGGTCTATCTACGAGCAGTACTTC. The entire variable domain, with the rest obtained from reference TRBV5-1 and TRBJ2-7, is as follows: KAGVTQTPRYLIKTRGQQVTLSCSPISGHRSVSWYQQTPGQGLQFLFEYFSETQRNKGNFPGRFSGRQFSNSRSEMNVSTLELGDSALYLCASSLGQGSIYEQYFGPGTRLTVT.

The rearrangement links TRBV7-9 to TRBJ2-2, with D uncertain. The CDR3 is made up of 16 amino acids. Trimming removed 1 base from V and 8 bases from J, with 17 bases in between. Germline-derived CDR1 and CDR2 are SEHNR and FQNEAQ (reference sequence). CDR3 DNA sequence: TGTGCCAGCAGCTTAGGAGGTCAGCTGGCGTCTGGGGAGCTGTTTTTT. This translates into CASSLGGQLASGELFF.

The genes are TRBV12-5 and TRBJ2-3; D ambiguous. The CDR3 is made up of 13 amino acids. Trimming removed 4 bases at V and 3 bases at J, with 8 bases between. Germline-derived CDR1 and CDR2 are LGHNT and FRNRAP. The CDR3 DNA is TGTGCTAGTGGTTGGTCTGCGACAGATACGCAGTATTTT. This gives the protein CASGWSATDTQYF.

The rearrangement uses TRBV28 and TRBJ2-1; tentative D call: TRBD2 (5 bases). This CDR3 contains 15 residues. V lost 8 bases to trimming and J lost 1 base, with 15 bases between them. Germline V gene data show CDR1 as MDHEN and CDR2 as SYDVKM. Here the CDR3 DNA reads TGTGCCAGCCTCCCGGAACGGGATTCCTACAATGAGCAGTTCTTC. Protein sequence: CASLPERDSYNEQFF.

The rearrangement uses TRBV4-2 and TRBJ2-1; possible D gene TRBD2, 6 bases. Trimming removed 0 bases at V and 3 bases at J, with 12 bases between. Germline CDR1 is LGHNA and CDR2 is YNFKEQ. CDR3 length: 16 amino acids. The CDR3 sequence is CASSQDGTGVYNEQFF. The DNA for the CDR3 is TGTGCCAGCAGCCAAGATGGGACGGGAGTCTACAATGAGCAGTTCTTC.

The CDR3 protein is CATDSNEQYF. The CDR3 bases are TGTGCCACCGACAGTAACGAGCAGTACTTC. This sequence joins TRBV7-9 and TRBJ2-7; tentatively, D is TRBD1 (5 bases). V shed 10 bases and J shed 5 bases, with 9 bases lying between them. Germline-derived CDR1 and CDR2 are SEHNR and FQNEAQ (reference sequence). CDR3 length equals 10 residues.

The chain joins TRBV28 to TRBJ2-7, with D unclear. Germline values: CDR1 MDHEN, CDR2 SYDVKM. CDR3 length: 12 amino acids. Trimming took 3 bases from V and 4 from J, leaving 7 bases between them. CDR3 residues: CASSLRVYEQYF. CDR3 coding DNA: TGTGCCAGCAGTTTGAGAGTATACGAGCAGTACTTC.

The chain couples TRBV28 to TRBJ1-4; 8 bases line up with TRBD1. The germline gives CDR1 MDHEN, CDR2 SYDVKM. The CDR3 extends over 15 amino acids. V dropped 5 bases and J dropped 8; count of bases not matched to a gene: 10. The CDR3 bases are TGTGCCAGCAGTCCCTTGGACAGGGTATACGAAAAACTGTTTTTT. Its translation: CASSPLDRVYEKLFF.

The gene calls are TRBV28 and TRBJ2-7, with TRBD2 as a possible D gene (5 bases). V was shortened by 8 bases and J by 2 bases, with 10 bases between the two germline ends. CDR3 length: 12 residues. The germline V gene has CDR1 MDHEN and CDR2 SYDVKM. CDR3 sequence (DNA): TGTGCCAGCTCCGACTATACCTACGAGCAGTACTTC. Its protein is CASSDYTYEQYF. The complete variable domain, with remaining parts taken from reference TRBV28 and TRBJ2-7, reads DVKVTQSSRYLVKRTGEKVFLECVQDMDHENMFWYRQDPGLGLRLIYFSYDVKMKEKGDIPEGYSVSREKKERFSLILESASTNQTSMYLCASSDYTYEQYFGPGTRLTVT.

The chain links TRBV11-2 to TRBJ2-6; D call uncertain. The V end was cut by 2 bases, the J end by 10 bases, with 6 bases between. The V gene's germline CDR1 is SGHAT and CDR2 FQNNGV. The CDR3 consists of 12 residues. DNA of the CDR3: TGTGCCAGCAGCTTAATTCAGAACGTCCTGACTTTC. Translated, it gives CASSLIQNVLTF.

The V call is TRBV11-2, the J call TRBJ1-3, with unresolved D. Trimming shortened V by 5 bases and J by 2 bases, and 7 bases separated the two germline ends. The germline V gene has CDR1 SGHAT and CDR2 FQNNGV. The length of the CDR3 is 13 residues. The CDR3 sequence is CASSLTAGNTIYF. DNA for the CDR3: TGTGCCAGCAGCCTAACGGCTGGAAACACCATATATTTT.

The chain couples TRBV11-2 to TRBJ2-1, with 7 positions matching TRBD2. Germline CDR1 SGHAT, CDR2 FQNNGV. The CDR3 sequence is 16 residues long. V was pared by 2 bases and J by 0 bases, with 4 bases of the junction left unmatched. This CDR3 is CASSLLSGISYNEQFF. CDR3 DNA sequence: TGTGCCAGCAGCTTATTAAGCGGGATCTCCTACAATGAGCAGTTCTTC. Full variable domain (outside the CDR3, taken from reference TRBV11-2 and TRBJ2-1): EAGVAQSPRYKIIEKRQSVAFWCNPISGHATLYWYQQILGQGPKLLIQFQNNGVVDDSQLPKDRFSAERLKGVDSTLKIQPAKLEDSAVYLCASSLLSGISYNEQFFGPGTRLTVL.

This rearrangement joins TRBV7-7 to TRBJ2-3, with TRBD2 as a possible D gene (5 bases). V was clipped by 8 bases and J by 4 bases, with 19 bases between them. The CDR3 contains 15 residues. CDR1 is SSHAT and CDR2 is FNYEAQ in the germline V gene (reference sequence). This chain's CDR3 is CASALSRGKPDTQYF. DNA of the CDR3: TGTGCCAGCGCCCTGTCACGGGGAAAACCAGATACGCAGTATTTT.

The chain couples TRBV30 to TRBJ2-1; no definite D call. The CDR3 is 12 amino acids. The germline V gene has CDR1 GTSNPN and CDR2 SVGIG (reference sequence). V was cut by 3 bases and J by 6 bases, with 9 bases left in between. The CDR3 loop reads CAWRRSGNEQFF. CDR3 in DNA: TGTGCCTGGAGGAGGTCGGGCAATGAGCAGTTCTTC.

The J gene is TRBJ2-7, the V gene TRBV5-4, with TRBD2 identical over 15 bases. The V segment lost 4 bases and the J segment 4 bases; nucleotides outside the gene matches: 9. The CDR3 contains 17 residues. Germline V lookup: CDR1 SGHNT, CDR2 YYREEE (reference sequence). CDR3 loop: CASSTRTSGRAGYEQYF. As DNA, the CDR3 is TGTGCCAGCAGCACCCGGACTAGCGGGAGGGCCGGGTACGAGCAGTACTTC.